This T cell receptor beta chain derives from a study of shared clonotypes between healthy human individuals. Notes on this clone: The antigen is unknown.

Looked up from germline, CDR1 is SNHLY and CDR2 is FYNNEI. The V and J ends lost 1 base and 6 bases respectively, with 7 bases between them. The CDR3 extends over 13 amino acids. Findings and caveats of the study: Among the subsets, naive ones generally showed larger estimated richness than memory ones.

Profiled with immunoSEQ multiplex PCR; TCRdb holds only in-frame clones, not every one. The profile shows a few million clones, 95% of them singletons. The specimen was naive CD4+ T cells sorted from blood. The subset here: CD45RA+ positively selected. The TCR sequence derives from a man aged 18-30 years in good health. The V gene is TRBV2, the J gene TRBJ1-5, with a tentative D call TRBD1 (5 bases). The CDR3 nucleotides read TGTGCCAGCAGTGAAGAAGGGGCTCAGCCCCAGCATTTT. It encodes CASSEEGAQPQHF.